This T cell receptor beta chain was found in a study of OX40 agonist ivuxolimab in advanced cancers. Study findings and constraints: A proportion of nonresponders additionally exhibited low normalized T-cell clonal expansion. The 0.1-3.0 mg/kg partial responders had among the lowest clonal expansion.

The CDR3 spans 14 residues. Germline V lookup: CDR1 SGHDT, CDR2 YYEEEE. V was shortened by 3 bases and J by 0 bases, with 10 bases between the two germline ends. Details on this clone: Its antigen is undetermined.

The data were produced by immunoSEQ multiplex PCR, yet TCRdb's version contains in-frame clones alone and is incomplete. In the table there are about 68,000 clones, about 90% of which are singletons. The chain links TRBV5-6 to TRBJ2-7; weak D call: TRBD1 (7 bases). The sample consisted of CD4+ or CD8+ T cells sorted from blood, taken in a trial of the OX40 agonist ivuxolimab. This clonotype was sampled from an adult with an advanced solid tumor such as melanoma, head and neck, liver or kidney cancer. CDR3 protein: CASSWGDSSYEQYF. The CDR3 region has the DNA TGTGCCAGCAGCTGGGGGGACAGCTCCTACGAGCAGTACTTC.